This TCR beta chain was documented in a study of long-term antiretroviral therapy in people with HIV (dated by TCRdb to between 2021 and 2024). Concerning the study at large: The earliest samples were collected approximately a decade before the 2015 WHO recommendation for immediate ART, a period when ART was typically delayed until CD4 counts fell. Test extractions of a monoclonal T-cell line alongside 33 polyclonal samples showed no cross-contamination during QIAcube processing. A total of roughly 200 cryopreserved PBMC samples were contributed to the cohort by 30 adults with confirmed HIV infection, with samples collected serially over a mean of 6 years (range 1-12). Whether ART initiation and durable HIV suppression were associated with changes in peripheral blood TRB repertoire composition and diversity was tested in a retrospective serial study. About 35% of the 30 participants with HIV were female. The investigation overall reported the following: Starting ART was linked to a significant rise in TRB diversity, yet even after long-term ART the diversity remained significantly lower than in transplant donor controls. Since PBMC availability was limited, sequencing covered only the TCR beta chain, with no alpha chain pairing. The samples span the years 2004 to 2017, and the ART regimens used may be less effective than current regimens. At every time point, the repertoire was dominated by expanded TRB clones first identified before ART initiation, although this dominance fluctuated and, in many PLHIV, declined after ART. Compared with controls, HIV repertoires had narrower CDR3 length ranges, and the network structure pointed to an antigen-experienced repertoire that shifted only slightly toward naive after ART. Because cell numbers in pre-ART samples were limited, unsorted PBMC were profiled instead of sorted CD4+ and CD8+ T cells. Inferences about post-ART repertoire changes were limited because no data were available on ART adherence, viral resistance or therapy changes.

The immunoSEQ hsTCRB v3.0 assay was used at survey level resolution to sequence the TRB variable region. The target sequencing depth for TRB was roughly 40,000-50,000 T-cell genomes per sample. Pooled TRB libraries were sequenced on an Illumina MiSeq with a v3 150-cycle kit. Turning to the authors' computational methods: Repertoire analysis was performed in R inside a reproducible Nextflow workflow that covered QC, data transformation and analysis. Custom analyses were implemented in LymphoSeq2, an R package for AIRR-Seq data exploration. A handful of samples yielding fewer than 5000 total TRB sequences were excluded, leaving 188 analyzed HIV repertoires. Among the 170 to 200 retained HIV repertoires, 55 to 65 were collected before ART initiation and approximately 130 were collected after ART initiation. Repertoires were downsampled to 5000 TRB nucleotide sequences, with summary statistics averaged over 100 downsampling iterations. TRB sequences were retained for analysis only if CDR3 regions of at least seven amino acids were present. Diversity was measured with a Shannon entropy-derived clonality score and the Gini coefficient. In repertoire networks, the top 5000 CDR3 amino acid sequences were linked whenever an edit distance of one separated two sequences. For TRB CDR3 amino acid sequences, antigen specificity groups and MHC restriction were predicted with GLIPH2. To flag known CMV, EBV, HIV or tissue antigen associations, CDR3 amino acid sequences were matched against VDJdb and McPAS-TCR. Pre-ART, post-ART and control groups were compared with Wilcoxon signed-rank tests and Holm-Bonferroni correction. The immuneACCESS repertoire file appears here via TCRdb, limited to in-frame rearrangements. These files lack a portion of the clones; in checked studies, under half of the deficit traces to unresolved V genes, and the cause of the others is not known. The V and J calls and the clone size are those of that table, but D and trimming were determined from the DNA. This sample is represented by about 26,000 clones; 70% to 90% of them were singletons. In total, the top ten clones hold less than 9.5% of the sample.

Inclusion was restricted to participants for whom at least one PBMC sample before ART initiation and at least two post-ART samples were available. All participants with HIV were treated in the United States of America. Before DNA extraction, cryopreserved samples of about 1-10 million PBMC were thawed and washed. At the time of the earliest PBMC sample, participants with HIV were aged between about 20 and 54 years. PBMC samples were contributed by each participant from 1-4 timepoints before ART initiation and 2-8 timepoints after ART initiation, with a median of 7 samples. Serial HIV viral load, CD4+ T-cell count, ART history and demographic data were obtained for every participant. Using a Qiagen kit on a QIAcube, genomic DNA was extracted from unsorted PBMC, with samples processed in batches of 12. From its cysteine to its phenylalanine, the CDR3 spans 19 amino acids. This entry keeps only the CDR3 DNA: 57 bases, framed from base 1. Trimming leaves V shorter by 5 bases and J shorter by 0 bases, with the junction holding 16 bases beyond the gene matches. In the germline V gene (reference sequence), CDR1 corresponds to SEHNR and CDR2 to FQNEAQ.

Notes on this clone: The target of this receptor is not known. Per-base quality was not reported, and no clone a single base away is much larger than it.

This receptor was taken from a man between 35 and 55 years old with HIV. The chain joins TRBV7-9 to TRBJ2-1, with 7 junctional bases fitting TRBD2. Sequences were derived from unsorted PBMCs, sampled 4.7 to 5 years after starting antiretroviral therapy. The sequenced DNA is TGTGCCAGCAGCACCCCGGGACTATCAAAGGAGAGCTCCTACAATGAGCAGTTCTTC. Its product reads: CASSTPGLSKESSYNEQFF. Beyond the CDR3, the reference TRBV7-9 and TRBJ2-1 genes provide the residues; the full variable domain reads: DTGVSQNPRHKITKRGQNVTFRCDPISEHNRLYWYRQTLGQGPEFLTYFQNEAQLEKSRLLSDRFSAERPKGSFSTLEIQRTEQGDSAMYLCASSTPGLSKESSYNEQFFGPGTRLTVL.